The 15 T cell receptor beta chains below come from one sample, sequenced in a study of tumor-infiltrating lymphocytes in oesophageal squamous cell carcinoma. In TCRdb, the PCR reads were re-called with MiXCR into one record per CDR3 protein. The sample lists about 12,000 distinct CDR3 sequences, about 50% occurring once. The specimen sequenced was esophageal tumor tissue. The receptors here all came from a female donor with esophageal squamous cell carcinoma.

This clonotype was detected only a few times. This chain uses TRBV7-9 with TRBJ2-5; 7 nucleotides agree with TRBD2. Germline CDR1 SEHNR, CDR2 FQNEAQ (reference sequence). CDR3 length: 15 residues. Trimming removed 3 bases from V and 2 bases from J; junction bases left unmatched: 6. The CDR3 is CASSFRRGSQETQYF. CDR3 bases: TGTGCCAGCAGCTTTCGGCGGGGGAGTCAAGAGACCCAGTACTTC.

V gene TRBV7-9 combines with J gene TRBJ2-6; D not resolved. The J call may be incorrect, as the DNA end agrees better with TRBJ1-2. This CDR3 spans 12 amino acids. CDR1 is SEHNR, CDR2 FQNEAQ, per germline (reference sequence). The CDR3 sequence is CASSLVYYGYTF. The CDR3 coding sequence is TGTGCCAGCAGCTTAGTATACTATGGCTACACCTTC.

V usage is TRBV7-4 and J usage is TRBJ2-7, with 11 bases lining up with TRBD2. Trimming took 0 bases from V and 7 from J; bases not matched to a gene: 23. The CDR3 runs to 21 residues. Germline-derived CDR1 and CDR2 are SGHVT and SQSDAQ. The CDR3 DNA follows: TGTGCCAGCAGCTTAGCGGCGCCGGGACGGGGAGGACTAGCGGGCTACAATGAGCAGTACTTC. Its protein product is CASSLAAPGRGGLAGYNEQYF.

This chain joins TRBV11-1 and TRBJ2-1; D is possibly TRBD2 (5 bases). The germline V gene has CDR1 SGHAT and CDR2 FQDESV (reference sequence). The V and J ends lost 5 bases and 8 bases respectively, with 16 bases between them. The CDR3 contains 14 residues. Here the CDR3 DNA reads TGTGCCAGCAGCGGAGACGGGGTTTTGGATGAGCAGTTCTTC. This translates into CASSGDGVLDEQFF.

This chain links TRBV7-2 with TRBJ2-4; TRBD2 is a possible D gene (6 bases). The V and J ends lost 2 bases and 13 bases respectively, with 15 bases between them. CDR1 is SGHTA and CDR2 is FQGNSA in the germline V gene. This CDR3 region has 13 residues. For the CDR3, the DNA is TGTGCCAGCAGCTTATGGCGGGGCAATGAGCAGTACTTC. The encoded protein is CASSLWRGNEQYF.

This clonotype is medium-sized. The V and J genes are TRBV12-3 or TRBV12-4 and TRBJ2-2; TRBD1 matches 7 bases. The CDR3 consists of 15 residues. J lost 4 bases, V lost 6 bases, and 8 bases had no gene match. The CDR3 sequence is CASSGQVLSTGELFF. The CDR3 nucleotides are TGTGCCAGCAGCGGACAGGTTTTAAGCACCGGGGAGCTGTTTTTT.

This clonotype is large. This chain uses TRBV7-7 with TRBJ1-1; 9 bases align to TRBD1. The CDR3 loop spans 14 amino acids. Germline CDR1 is SSHAT and CDR2 is FNYEAQ (reference sequence). The CDR3 reads CAVQGAAKDTEAFF. CDR3 sequence (DNA): TGTGCTGTACAGGGGGCAGCGAAGGACACTGAAGCTTTCTTT.

The rearrangement uses TRBV7-6 and TRBJ2-1, with D perhaps TRBD2 (6 bases). In germline, CDR1 is SGHVS, CDR2 FNYEAQ. Deletions cut 6 bases from V and 1 base from J, with 19 bases between. This CDR3 is built from 17 residues. CDR3 region: CASRPRSGTPSYNEQFF. The DNA for the CDR3 is TGTGCCAGCAGGCCACGGTCCGGGACTCCATCCTACAATGAGCAGTTCTTC.

The chain employs TRBV7-9 and TRBJ2-5; 8 nucleotides match TRBD1. This CDR3 contains 15 residues. In germline, CDR1 is SEHNR, CDR2 FQNEAQ (reference sequence). V shed 5 bases, J shed 4 bases, and the junction held 9 bases outside the gene matches. CDR3 amino acids: CASSPSQGGGETQYF. The CDR3 DNA reads TGTGCCAGCAGCCCCTCACAGGGGGGCGGAGAGACCCAGTACTTC.

This clonotype showed up just a few times. The rearrangement joins TRBV7-2 to TRBJ2-3; D is undetermined. Deletions cut 5 bases from V and 0 bases from J, with 9 bases between. Germline CDR1 SGHTA, CDR2 FQGNSA. The CDR3 contains 14 residues. This CDR3 reads CASSPLPSTDTQYF. CDR3 bases: TGTGCCAGCAGCCCGTTACCCAGCACAGATACGCAGTATTTT.

This chain connects TRBV12-3 or TRBV12-4 to TRBJ1-1; D is ambiguous. CDR3 length equals 15 residues. The V end lost 1 base, the J end lost 3 bases, and 12 bases lay between the germline ends. The CDR3 loop is CASSLGSVLYTEAFF. CDR3 DNA: TGTGCCAGCAGTTTAGGTTCTGTGTTGTACACTGAAGCTTTCTTT.

The chain carries TRBV7-6 and TRBJ2-7; D gene ambiguous. The V and J ends lost 3 bases and 0 bases respectively, with 9 bases between them. Germline CDR1 and CDR2: SGHVS and FNYEAQ. The CDR3 spans 14 residues. Written as DNA, the CDR3 is TGTGCCAGCAGCTTTCACGGTCCCTCCTACGAGCAGTACTTC. Protein: CASSFHGPSYEQYF.

Details on this clonotype: It may be a read error: a sequence one base away is much more abundant. V is TRBV27 and J is TRBJ2-7; D unclear. CDR1 is MNHEY and CDR2 is SMNVEV in the germline V gene (reference sequence). The V end lost 6 bases, the J end lost 7 bases, and 25 bases lay between the germline ends. CDR3 length: 16 residues. CDR3 DNA sequence: TGTGCCAGCAGCCCAGATTTAGCTGCCTCCTACAATGAGCAGTACTTC. Amino acid sequence: CASSPDLAASYNEQYF.

This rearrangement joins TRBV5-6 to TRBJ2-3; perhaps TRBD2 as D (6 bases). V was shortened by 2 bases and J by 3 bases, with 10 bases between the two germline ends. Germline V gene lookup returns CDR1 SGHDT and CDR2 YYEEEE. This CDR3 is 14 amino acids long. This CDR3 is CASSLWGVTDTQYF. The CDR3, as DNA: TGTGCCAGCAGCTTATGGGGGGTGACAGATACGCAGTATTTT.

This clonotype was observed a handful of times. The V gene is TRBV7-6, the J gene TRBJ2-3; TRBD1 agrees at 9 bases. The V gene's germline CDR1 is SGHVS and CDR2 FNYEAQ. Trimming cost V 6 bases and J 3 bases; bases outside gene matches: 7. CDR3 length: 15 amino acids. In DNA, the CDR3 is TGTGCCAGCAGTTGGGGAGGGACAGGGACAGATACGCAGTATTTT. This gives the protein CASSWGGTGTDTQYF.